The 22 T cell receptor beta chains reported below all come from one sample, sequenced in a study of blood T cell repertoires in COVID-19. Repertoires were generated with immunoSEQ multiplex PCR, while TCRdb's copy carries only in-frame clones and drops some. The data show about 260,000 clones, with 85% to 90% seen just once and over 0.85% held by the top ten. Sequencing used PBMCs or T cells enriched from blood (not recorded which). The receptors were gathered from a man aged 50-60 years who had been exposed to COVID-19.

The rearrangement links TRBV7-2 to TRBJ2-4, with TRBD2 as a possible D gene (5 bases). The germline V gene has CDR1 SGHTA and CDR2 FQGNSA. The CDR3 sequence is 14 residues long. Trimming removed 7 bases at V and 7 bases at J, with 17 bases between. As DNA, the CDR3 is TGTGCCAGCACCCAGTCCCGGGGTTGGAACATTCAGTACTTC. It translates to CASTQSRGWNIQYF.

This sequence joins TRBV5-1 and TRBJ2-5; a possible D gene is TRBD1 (6 bases). Germline CDR1 is SGHRS and CDR2 is YFSETQ. This CDR3 region has 16 residues. V was pared by 7 bases and J by 5 bases, with 24 bases between. The CDR3 sequence: CASPNAVDSPKETQYF. CDR3 sequence (DNA): TGCGCCAGCCCTAACGCCGTGGACAGCCCCAAGGAGACCCAGTACTTC. Supplemented by reference TRBV5-1 and TRBJ2-5, the full variable domain reads KAGVTQTPRYLIKTRGQQVTLSCSPISGHRSVSWYQQTPGQGLQFLFEYFSETQRNKGNFPGRFSGRQFSNSRSEMNVSTLELGDSALYLCASPNAVDSPKETQYFGPGTRLLVL.

The rearrangement links TRBV23-1 to TRBJ2-7; 8 bases are a match to TRBD1. TRBV23-1 is known as an ORF, though its function is uncertain. CDR3 length: 16 amino acids. The junction had 6 bases not matched to a gene; V was cut back by 1 base and J by 1 base. The CDR3 protein is CASSQYPRDRSYEQYF. The CDR3 nucleotides are TGCGCCAGCAGTCAATACCCCCGGGACAGGTCCTACGAGCAGTACTTC.

The rearrangement joins TRBV5-1 to TRBJ2-5; D is uncertain. This CDR3 has 14 residues. V dropped 0 bases and J dropped 7 bases, with 13 bases sitting between them. Germline CDR1 reads SGHRS; CDR2 reads YFSETQ. Written as DNA, the CDR3 is TGCGCCAGCAGCTTGGCGGCAGGTGCCTGGACCCAGTACTTC. Encoded protein: CASSLAAGAWTQYF.

V is TRBV28 and J is TRBJ1-5, with D perhaps TRBD1 (6 bases). The CDR3 runs to 16 residues. The germline CDR1 and CDR2 sequences are MDHEN and SYDVKM. Trimming removed 5 bases from V and 4 bases from J, with 18 bases in between. CDR3 residues: CASSPRGRGMNQPQHF. The CDR3 coding sequence is TGTGCCAGCAGTCCTCGTGGAAGGGGGATGAATCAGCCCCAGCATTTT.

The chain carries TRBV6-4 and TRBJ1-5; D gene ambiguous. CDR3 length: 13 residues. Trimming took off 5 bases at V and 5 bases at J, with 10 bases between the two ends. Germline CDR1 reads MRHNA; CDR2 reads SNTAGT. CDR3 protein: CASSLRIDQPQHF. CDR3 nucleotides: TGTGCCAGCAGTTTGAGGATTGATCAGCCCCAGCATTTT.

The rearrangement joins TRBV30 to TRBJ1-1; 10 bases map to TRBD1. V gave up 5 bases and J gave up 5 bases; unmatched junction bases: 8. This CDR3 contains 14 residues. Germline V lookup: CDR1 GTSNPN, CDR2 SVGIG (reference sequence). For the CDR3, the DNA is TGTGCCTGGGGGACAGGGGTAATAGGGACTGAAGCTTTCTTT. Residues: CAWGTGVIGTEAFF.

This chain uses TRBV5-1 with TRBJ1-4; 7 bases align to TRBD1. V lost 4 bases to trimming and J lost 6 bases; unmatched junction nucleotides: 9. The CDR3 has 15 amino acids. Germline assignment: CDR1 SGHRS and CDR2 YFSETQ. The CDR3 DNA reads TGCGCCAGCAGCCGGACAGGTACAGGGGATGAAAAACTGTTTTTT. This codes for CASSRTGTGDEKLFF.

The V call is TRBV27, the J call TRBJ2-3, with 7 bases fitting TRBD1. CDR1 is MNHEY, CDR2 SMNVEV, per germline (reference sequence). The CDR3 sequence is 16 residues long. Germline trimming cut 1 base from V and 1 base from J; bases unmatched to any gene: 5. CDR3 DNA: TGTGCCAGCAGTTTATTTCAGGGGGTAGGCACAGATACGCAGTATTTT. This translates into CASSLFQGVGTDTQYF.

This chain links TRBV5-4 with TRBJ2-6; D remains unclear. The CDR3 loop spans 16 amino acids. Per germline, CDR1 SGHNT and CDR2 YYREEE (reference sequence). V was clipped by 0 bases and J by 1 base, with 8 bases between them. This chain's CDR3 is CASSLGPGSGANVLTF. CDR3 nucleotide sequence: TGTGCCAGCAGCTTGGGTCCCGGGTCTGGGGCCAACGTCCTGACTTTC.

This chain connects TRBV27 to TRBJ1-6, with 7 bases lining up with TRBD1. The CDR3 has 14 residues. The V gene's germline CDR1 is MNHEY and CDR2 SMNVEV (reference sequence). The V gene end was trimmed by 5 bases and the J gene end by 10 bases; junction bases not matched to a gene: 8. As DNA, the CDR3 is TGTGCCAGCAGTCTCAACAGGGGTGGATCACCCCTCCACTTT. Translation gives CASSLNRGGSPLHF.

This sequence joins TRBV28 and TRBJ2-5, with 7 bases aligning to TRBD1. CDR1 is MDHEN and CDR2 is SYDVKM in the germline V gene. This CDR3 comprises 15 residues. Germline trimming cut 4 bases from V and 5 bases from J; bases unmatched to any gene: 10. CDR3 residues: CASSSDRSRWETQYF. In DNA, the CDR3 is TGTGCCAGCAGTTCGGACAGGTCCCGCTGGGAGACCCAGTACTTC.

The chain recombines TRBV10-3 with TRBJ2-1; weak D call: TRBD2 (6 bases). The CDR3 runs to 13 residues. V was clipped by 6 bases and J by 5 bases, with 11 bases between them. Per germline, CDR1 ENHRY and CDR2 SYGVKD. CDR3 in DNA: TGTGCCATCAGCGGGACTCAAGACAATGAGCAGTTCTTC. Translating gives CAISGTQDNEQFF.

This chain connects TRBV7-9 to TRBJ2-1; possible D gene TRBD2, 5 bases. Germline values: CDR1 SEHNR, CDR2 FQNEAQ (reference sequence). The CDR3 length is 17 residues. The V end lost 7 bases, the J end lost 0 bases, and 19 bases lay between the germline ends. In DNA, the CDR3 is TGTGCCAGCAAGTCAATGGGAGCCCGGGACTCCTACAATGAGCAGTTCTTC. This sequence encodes CASKSMGARDSYNEQFF.

V and J are TRBV15 and TRBJ1-2, with 8 bases that match TRBD1. With 0 bases clipped from V and 3 bases from J, the junction kept 0 bases outside the gene matches. Looked up from germline, CDR1 is LNHNV and CDR2 is YYDKDF (reference sequence). This CDR3 is 14 amino acids long. In DNA, the CDR3 is TGTGCCACCAGCAGAGACAGGGGGCACTATGGCTACACCTTC. Protein sequence: CATSRDRGHYGYTF.

This chain joins TRBV3-1 (or the pseudogene TRBV3-2) and TRBJ2-7, with TRBD2 as a possible D gene (7 bases). The CDR3 consists of 15 residues. V lost 4 bases, J lost 2 bases, and 15 bases lay in between. Germline V gives CDR1 LGHDT, CDR2 YNNKEL (reference sequence). As DNA, the CDR3 is TGTGCCAGCAGCCGGAGGGGGGGCCATACCTACGAGCAGTACTTC. This codes for CASSRRGGHTYEQYF.

Concerning this clone itself: Distinct nucleotide sequences in the sample also encode this CDR3. The CDR3: CASSLLSGNTIYF. CDR3 sequence (DNA): TGTGCCAGCAGTTTACTGTCGGGAAACACCATATATTTT. The genes are TRBV12-3 or TRBV12-4 and TRBJ1-3, with D hard to call. The V end lost 2 bases, the J end lost 4 bases, and 6 bases lay between the germline ends. CDR3 length equals 13 residues.

V gene TRBV19 combines with J gene TRBJ1-6, with 10 bases identical to TRBD1. The V and J ends lost 6 bases and 9 bases, in that order; junction bases with no gene match: 8. The CDR3 runs to 15 residues. The germline gives CDR1 LNHDA, CDR2 SQIVND (reference sequence). DNA of the CDR3: TGTGCCAGTAGGACCGGGACAGGGGAAAGTTCACCCCTCCACTTT. Translating it yields CASRTGTGESSPLHF.

The chain recombines TRBV3-1 (or the pseudogene TRBV3-2) with TRBJ2-1; D unresolved. Trimming took 1 base from V and 0 from J, leaving 13 bases between them. The CDR3 totals 17 residues. Per the germline V gene, CDR1 is LGHDT and CDR2 is YNNKEL (reference sequence). CDR3 residues: CASSQAIPGLSYNEQFF. The CDR3 nucleotides are TGTGCCAGCAGCCAAGCAATCCCAGGCCTCTCCTACAATGAGCAGTTCTTC.

In the case of this clone: Other DNA sequences in this specimen translate into the identical CDR3. The genes are TRBV29-1 and TRBJ1-1, with a weak D call TRBD1 (6 bases). The CDR3 covers 11 residues. The V end was cut by 6 bases, the J end by 4 bases, with 9 bases between. CDR1 and CDR2 from the germline V gene are SQVTM and ANQGSEA. CDR3 loop: CSVSRGTEAFF. In DNA form, the CDR3 reads TGCAGCGTGAGCAGGGGCACTGAAGCTTTCTTT.

This clone appeared a few times. The V and J genes are TRBV18 and TRBJ2-3; D unresolved. The CDR3 is made up of 15 amino acids. Trimming shortened V by 4 bases and J by 0 bases, and 11 bases separated the two germline ends. Germline CDR1 is KGHSH and CDR2 is LQKENI. Here the CDR3 DNA reads TGTGCCAGCTCACTCCACCCGGGTAGCACAGATACGCAGTATTTT. It translates to CASSLHPGSTDTQYF.

The rearrangement uses TRBV5-1 and TRBJ1-1, with 7 bases fitting TRBD1. Germline-derived CDR1 and CDR2 are SGHRS and YFSETQ. After removal of 4 bases from V and 1 base from J, the junction contained 7 bases not matched to a gene. This CDR3 region has 15 residues. CDR3 region: CASSPGTARNTEAFF. The DNA for the CDR3 is TGCGCCAGCAGCCCCGGGACAGCGCGGAACACTGAAGCTTTCTTT.